These 27 T cell receptor beta chains originate from one sample sequenced in a study of shared T cell receptors in the human thymus. The data were produced by immunoSEQ multiplex PCR, yet TCRdb's version contains in-frame clones alone and is incomplete. This sample has roughly 500,000 clones, with 78% found just once. These data also formed part of another study, on human thymus T cells.

Sequences were obtained from thymocytes. The receptors derive from a boy less than two years old with a congenital heart defect.

This clone is a singleton in its sample. The chain joins TRBV9 to TRBJ2-1; 15 positions agree with TRBD2. This CDR3 is 22 amino acids long. J gave up 3 bases and V 4 bases, and 20 bases lay outside the gene matches. CDR1 is SGDLS and CDR2 is YYNGEE in the germline V gene. The CDR3 spells CASSPRGYGGQGLAGGYNEQFF. In nucleotides, the CDR3 is TGTGCCAGCAGCCCTCGAGGGTATGGGGGGCAGGGACTAGCGGGAGGCTACAATGAGCAGTTCTTC.

The gene calls are TRBV19 and TRBJ1-1, with D possibly TRBD1 on 6 matching bases. This CDR3 region has 15 residues. CDR1 and CDR2 (germline): LNHDA, SQIVND (reference sequence). V dropped 6 bases and J dropped 6 bases, with 20 bases sitting between them. As DNA, the CDR3 is TGTGCCAGTAGACCCAACTCAGGGGAAAGGGCTGAAGCTTTCTTT. This translates into CASRPNSGERAEAFF.

This chain joins TRBV4-1 and TRBJ2-7, with 8 bases matching TRBD2. V was clipped by 3 bases and J by 3 bases; unmatched bases: 7. Germline V lookup: CDR1 MGHRA, CDR2 YSYEKL. The CDR3 covers 15 residues. CDR3 sequence reads: CASSHSGKRDYEQYF. CDR3 bases: TGCGCCAGCAGCCATAGCGGGAAGCGGGACTACGAGCAGTACTTC.

This clone was counted between two and nine times. The rearrangement links TRBV28 to TRBJ2-7; 7 bases line up with TRBD1. Germline CDR1 reads MDHEN; CDR2 reads SYDVKM. With 6 bases clipped from V and 3 bases from J, the junction kept 5 bases outside the gene matches. The CDR3 sequence is 13 residues long. CDR3 amino acids: CASSSQGNYEQYF. The CDR3 DNA reads as TGTGCCAGCAGCTCACAGGGGAACTACGAGCAGTACTTC.

This clone was detected only a few times. The chain combines TRBV4-3 with TRBJ2-7; TRBD2 matches 9 bases. Germline trimming cut 1 base from V and 1 base from J; bases unmatched to any gene: 17. The CDR3 has 20 residues. The germline V gene has CDR1 LGHNA and CDR2 YSLEER. The CDR3 loop reads CASSQVPKPPLAGDSYEQYF. In DNA, the CDR3 is TGCGCCAGCAGCCAAGTTCCTAAACCCCCACTAGCGGGTGATTCCTACGAGCAGTACTTC.

V is TRBV5-4 and J is TRBJ1-1; possible D gene TRBD1, 5 bases. From germline, CDR1 is SGHNT and CDR2 YYREEE (reference sequence). Deletions cut 0 bases from V and 6 bases from J, with 9 bases between. CDR3 length: 13 amino acids. The CDR3 spells CASSLEGMAEAFF. The CDR3 nucleotides are TGTGCCAGCAGCTTGGAGGGGATGGCTGAAGCTTTCTTT.

V usage is TRBV29-1 and J usage is TRBJ1-2, with D possibly being TRBD1 (6 bases). Germline CDR1 reads SQVTM; CDR2 reads ANQGSEA. Deletions cut 3 bases from V and 6 bases from J, with 8 bases between. This CDR3 comprises 11 residues. CDR3 in amino acids: CSVEDSHGYTF. The CDR3 DNA reads as TGCAGCGTTGAGGACAGTCATGGCTACACCTTC.

The CDR3 nucleotides are TGCGCCAGCAGCCGGGGGACAGGAGTTTGGGGCTACACCTTC. Protein sequence: CASSRGTGVWGYTF. This chain joins TRBV4-3 and TRBJ1-2, with 8 bases that match TRBD1. Losses at the gene ends were 4 bases for V and 8 bases for J; bases not matched to a gene: 9. The CDR3 is 14 residues long. Looked up from germline, CDR1 is LGHNA and CDR2 is YSLEER.

The chain links TRBV5-4 to TRBJ2-1, with a weak D call TRBD2 (5 bases). The CDR3 extends over 14 amino acids. CDR1 SGHNT and CDR2 YYREEE come from the germline V gene (reference sequence). V was cut by 6 bases and J by 5 bases, with 15 bases left in between. CDR3 protein: CASILPGKDNEQFF. The CDR3 DNA reads TGTGCCAGCATTCTCCCGGGGAAAGACAATGAGCAGTTCTTC.

The chain is built from TRBV14 and TRBJ2-5, with TRBD1 as a possible D gene (5 bases). The CDR3 loop spans 16 amino acids. Germline loops: CDR1 SGHDN, CDR2 FVKESK. V shed 0 bases and J shed 4 bases, with 15 bases lying between them. CDR3 nucleotides: TGTGCCAGCAGCCAAGACGAACAGGCCTCCGTAGAGACCCAGTACTTC. It yields the protein CASSQDEQASVETQYF.

This clone was recorded a few times. This CDR3 is CASSLDSGDSGYEQYF. Written as DNA, the CDR3 is TGTGCCAGCAGCTTGGATTCGGGGGATAGCGGCTACGAGCAGTACTTC. The rearrangement joins TRBV5-6 to TRBJ2-7; weak D call: TRBD2 (6 bases). Looked up from germline, CDR1 is SGHDT and CDR2 is YYEEEE. Between the trimmed V and J ends, which lost 0 bases and 3 bases, there was a span of 16 bases. CDR3 length equals 16 residues.

This clone was observed a few times. V gene TRBV5-4 combines with J gene TRBJ2-7, with D uncertain. Germline V CDR1 and CDR2: SGHNT, YYREEE (reference sequence). This CDR3 has 11 residues. Trimming left V 0 bases short and J 6 bases short, with 4 bases between. The DNA for the CDR3 is TGTGCCAGCAGCTTGGCGGGCGAGCAGTACTTC. As protein: CASSLAGEQYF.

The chain joins TRBV2 to TRBJ2-7, with D perhaps TRBD2 (6 bases). V was cut by 7 bases and J by 3 bases, with 22 bases left in between. Germline-derived CDR1 and CDR2 are SNHLY and FYNNEI. The CDR3 is 16 amino acids. The CDR3 spells CASNVVGVGGHYEQYF. In DNA form, the CDR3 reads TGTGCCAGCAACGTAGTGGGGGTGGGAGGCCACTACGAGCAGTACTTC.

CDR3 amino acids: CASRRTGVGNTIYF. Written as DNA, the CDR3 is TGTGCCAGCAGGAGGACAGGGGTAGGAAACACCATATATTTT. The chain couples TRBV6-5 to TRBJ1-3; 9 bases align to TRBD1. Trimming removed 6 bases from V and 4 bases from J; junction bases left unmatched: 4. Germline lookup yields CDR1 MNHEY and CDR2 SVGAGI. The CDR3 has 14 amino acids.

The gene calls are TRBV5-1 and TRBJ2-7; 8 bases fit TRBD1. Losses at the gene ends were 3 bases for V and 5 bases for J; bases not matched to a gene: 10. Germline-derived CDR1 and CDR2 are SGHRS and YFSETQ. The CDR3 contains 15 residues. CDR3 loop: CASSSRTGRSHEQYF. CDR3 DNA: TGCGCCAGCAGCTCGAGGACAGGGCGGTCCCACGAGCAGTACTTC. The whole variable domain, remainder taken from reference TRBV5-1 and TRBJ2-7, is KAGVTQTPRYLIKTRGQQVTLSCSPISGHRSVSWYQQTPGQGLQFLFEYFSETQRNKGNFPGRFSGRQFSNSRSEMNVSTLELGDSALYLCASSSRTGRSHEQYFGPGTRLTVT.

The chain is built from TRBV27 and TRBJ2-7; 16 nucleotides align to TRBD2. V shed 5 bases, J shed 1 base, and the junction held 8 bases outside the gene matches. The germline CDR1 and CDR2 sequences are MNHEY and SMNVEV (reference sequence). The CDR3 is 18 residues long. The CDR3 is CASSRGTSGRDGSYEQYF. CDR3 nucleotide sequence: TGTGCCAGCAGTAGAGGGACTAGCGGGAGGGATGGGTCCTACGAGCAGTACTTC.

The chain joins TRBV14 to TRBJ2-1; the match to TRBD1 covers 11 bases. Looked up from germline, CDR1 is SGHDN and CDR2 is FVKESK. The CDR3 is 15 residues long. With 3 bases clipped from V and 7 bases from J, the junction kept 5 bases outside the gene matches. The CDR3 nucleotides are TGTGCCAGCAGCCACCGAGGGACAGGGGGAAATGAGCAGTTCTTC. It yields the protein CASSHRGTGGNEQFF. Full variable domain (remainder filled in from reference TRBV14 and TRBJ2-1): EAGVTQFPSHSVIEKGQTVTLRCDPISGHDNLYWYRRVMGKEIKFLLHFVKESKQDESGMPNNRFLAERTGGTYSTLKVQPAELEDSGVYFCASSHRGTGGNEQFFGPGTRLTVL.

In DNA form, the CDR3 reads TGTGCCACCCCCAGGGAGCAGGGGGGCACCGGGGAGCTGTTTTTT. Translated, it gives CATPREQGGTGELFF. This rearrangement joins TRBV15 to TRBJ2-2; D may be TRBD1 (7 bases). This CDR3 is 15 amino acids long. Per germline, CDR1 LNHNV and CDR2 YYDKDF (reference sequence). V was shortened by 8 bases and J by 4 bases, with 17 bases between the two germline ends.

This clone was picked up a small number of times. The gene calls are TRBV27 and TRBJ2-1, with 9 bases lining up with TRBD1. The trim removed 2 bases at V and 6 bases at J, leaving 8 bases unmatched. Looked up from germline, CDR1 is MNHEY and CDR2 is SMNVEV (reference sequence). The CDR3 runs to 16 residues. The CDR3 loop reads CASSLTADRGLNEQFF. The CDR3 bases are TGTGCCAGCAGTTTAACCGCGGACAGGGGTCTCAATGAGCAGTTCTTC.

A few counts support this clone. The rearrangement joins TRBV20-1 to TRBJ1-1, with D uncertain. V was trimmed by 6 bases and J by 6 bases, leaving 11 bases between them. Germline lookup yields CDR1 DFQATT and CDR2 SNEGSKA (reference sequence). The CDR3 runs 11 residues. CDR3 nucleotide sequence: TGCAGTGCGGGGAGGAGGTCTGAAGCTTTCTTT. Translating it yields CSAGRRSEAFF.

Turning to this clone: Other DNA sequences within the sample encode an identical CDR3. CDR3 nucleotide sequence: TGCGCCAGCAGCTTGGCCGGGACAAACACTGAAGCTTTCTTT. Protein: CASSLAGTNTEAFF. J is TRBJ1-1 and V is TRBV5-1; weak D call: TRBD1 (6 bases). This CDR3 spans 14 amino acids. CDR1 is SGHRS and CDR2 is YFSETQ in the germline V gene. V lost 0 bases, J lost 2 bases, and 8 bases lay in between.

The chain has TRBV7-6 and TRBJ2-1, with 9 positions matching TRBD2. CDR1 and CDR2 from the germline V gene are SGHVS and FNYEAQ. The CDR3 is 16 residues long. V was clipped by 5 bases and J by 7 bases; unmatched bases: 12. The CDR3 nucleotides read TGTGCCAGCAGCCTCCGCCTTCGGCGGGAGGGTAATGAGCAGTTCTTC. Protein product: CASSLRLRREGNEQFF.

J is TRBJ2-7 and V is TRBV5-1; 11 bases align to TRBD1. Per germline, CDR1 SGHRS and CDR2 YFSETQ. With V trimmed by 4 bases and J by 7 bases, 10 bases remained unmatched. This CDR3 has 15 residues. The CDR3 loop reads CASSIGTGGSEEQYF. The CDR3 DNA follows: TGCGCCAGCAGCATAGGGACAGGGGGTTCTGAAGAGCAGTACTTC.

The rearrangement links TRBV27 to TRBJ2-1; D gene unclear. CDR3 length equals 15 residues. Trimming took off 3 bases at V and 2 bases at J, with 11 bases between the two ends. Germline V gives CDR1 MNHEY, CDR2 SMNVEV (reference sequence). This chain's CDR3 is CASSLGFWAYNEQFF. The CDR3 DNA reads TGTGCCAGCAGTTTGGGCTTCTGGGCCTACAATGAGCAGTTCTTC.

This chain links TRBV7-2 with TRBJ1-2, with D possibly matching TRBD1 (5 bases). Germline assignment: CDR1 SGHTA and CDR2 FQGNSA. Trimming removed 5 bases at V and 2 bases at J, with 15 bases between. This CDR3 comprises 15 residues. The DNA of the CDR3 is TGTGCCAGCAGCCCCCTAGCGGGGACCAACTATGGCTACACCTTC. Its protein product is CASSPLAGTNYGYTF.

This sequence joins TRBV19 and TRBJ1-2, with a weak D call TRBD1 (5 bases). The germline CDR1 and CDR2 sequences are LNHDA and SQIVND (reference sequence). V gave up 6 bases and J gave up 2 bases, with 19 bases separating them. This CDR3 has 16 amino acids. CDR3 bases: TGTGCCAGTAGGGCCCGGGGAGGCCCAGGGAACTATGGCTACACCTTC. The encoded protein is CASRARGGPGNYGYTF. Variable domain in full (rest from reference TRBV19 and TRBJ1-2): DGGITQSPKYLFRKEGQNVTLSCEQNLNHDAMYWYRQDPGQGLRLIYYSQIVNDFQKGDIAEGYSVSREKKESFPLTVTSAQKNPTAFYLCASRARGGPGNYGYTFGSGTRLTVV.

The rearrangement joins TRBV5-6 to TRBJ1-1; weak D call: TRBD1 (6 bases). Per germline, CDR1 SGHDT and CDR2 YYEEEE. CDR3 length: 14 amino acids. V gave up 3 bases and J gave up 0 bases, with 9 bases separating them. CDR3 in DNA: TGTGCCAGCAGCTCACAGGGTCTGAACACTGAAGCTTTCTTT. Translating it yields CASSSQGLNTEAFF.